One sample yielded the 28 T cell receptor beta chains listed below, sequenced in a study of blood T cell repertoires in COVID-19. Produced via immunoSEQ multiplex PCR; TCRdb's table is partial and in-frame only. The sample consists of 250,000 or so clones, approximately 86% of them appearing once. Sequencing was done on a sample of peripheral blood. All receptors come from an elderly man with acute or convalescent COVID-19.

The chain uses TRBV15 and TRBJ1-5, with 7 bases fitting TRBD1. This CDR3 is 18 amino acids long. Trimming took 1 base from V and 3 from J; bases not matched to a gene: 12. Germline loops: CDR1 LNHNV, CDR2 YYDKDF (reference sequence). As DNA, the CDR3 is TGTGCCACCAGCAGAGGGACCGGGACAGTCCTCCTCAATCAGCCCCAGCATTTT. Translated: CATSRGTGTVLLNQPQHF.

The chain carries TRBV2 and TRBJ1-2; tentative D call: TRBD1 (5 bases). Trimming left V 3 bases short and J 4 bases short, with 9 bases between. The germline V gene encodes CDR1 SNHLY and CDR2 FYNNEI. The CDR3 contains 13 residues. CDR3 loop: CASSDKGVYGYTF. DNA for the CDR3: TGTGCCAGCAGTGACAAAGGGGTCTATGGCTACACCTTC.

The rearrangement links TRBV5-5 to TRBJ2-5, with D tentatively TRBD1 (6 bases). The germline V gene has CDR1 SGHKS and CDR2 YYEKEE (reference sequence). Trimming stripped 3 bases from V and 1 base from J, with 10 bases between. The CDR3 contains 14 residues. In DNA, the CDR3 is TGTGCCAGCAGCTCGGGACATACCCAAGAGACCCAGTACTTC. Protein product: CASSSGHTQETQYF.

This clone is a singleton in its sample. This chain uses TRBV6-5 with TRBJ1-2; possibly TRBD1 for D (6 bases). The CDR3 contains 15 residues. Per the germline V gene, CDR1 is MNHEY and CDR2 is SVGAGI. Trimming took off 7 bases at V and 0 bases at J, with 15 bases between the two ends. In DNA form, the CDR3 reads TGTGCCAGCATCCAGGGGTTACAGGCTAACTATGGCTACACCTTC. Its translation: CASIQGLQANYGYTF.

The chain recombines TRBV6-2 or TRBV6-3 with TRBJ1-1, with D uncertain. V shed 2 bases and J shed 8 bases, with 9 bases lying between them. The CDR3 is made up of 12 amino acids. Germline CDR1 is MNHEY and CDR2 is SVGEGT. The CDR3 protein is CASSYPRSEAFF. CDR3 coding DNA: TGTGCCAGCAGTTACCCCAGGTCCGAAGCTTTCTTT.

The gene calls are TRBV7-8 and TRBJ2-3, with D maybe TRBD1 (5 bases). The ends were cut back, 1 base at V and 4 bases at J, with 15 bases in the middle. CDR1 is SGHVS and CDR2 is FQNEAQ in the germline V gene. The CDR3 covers 16 residues. As DNA, the CDR3 is TGTGCCAGCAGCTTAGTCCAGGGCAGGGTGGCAGATACGCAGTATTTT. It is translated as CASSLVQGRVADTQYF.

The chain joins TRBV4-3 to TRBJ2-2; 9 bases agree with TRBD2. The V and J ends lost 0 bases and 4 bases, in that order; junction bases with no gene match: 6. Germline V gene data show CDR1 as LGHNA and CDR2 as YSLEER. There are 17 residues in the CDR3. In DNA, the CDR3 is TGCGCCAGCAGCCAAGAAGTAGCGGGAGCACTCACCGGGGAGCTGTTTTTT. Protein sequence: CASSQEVAGALTGELFF.

The chain uses TRBV3-1 (or the pseudogene TRBV3-2) and TRBJ2-1; D possibly corresponds to TRBD1 (6 bases). The CDR3 loop spans 15 amino acids. V lost 2 bases and J 5 bases, leaving 13 bases between the germline ends. In germline, CDR1 is LGHDT, CDR2 YNNKEL (reference sequence). The CDR3 sequence is CASSQMAGVNNEQFF. The CDR3 nucleotides are TGTGCCAGCAGCCAAATGGCAGGGGTAAACAATGAGCAGTTCTTC.

This chain links TRBV18 with TRBJ2-3; TRBD2 matches 12 bases. CDR3 size: 15 residues. Germline CDR1 and CDR2: KGHSH and LQKENI. V lost 8 bases to trimming and J lost 0 bases; unmatched junction nucleotides: 3. Here the CDR3 reads CASAGTSGSTDTQYF. The CDR3 nucleotides are TGTGCCAGCGCCGGGACTAGCGGGAGCACAGATACGCAGTATTTT.

This chain joins TRBV6-5 and TRBJ2-1, with TRBD2 matching 7 bases. The CDR3 runs 16 residues. Germline V lookup: CDR1 MNHEY, CDR2 SVGAGI. The J segment lost 12 bases and the V segment lost 0 bases, leaving 14 bases of the junction unmatched. The CDR3 sequence is CASSYSAREFGGAQFF. The CDR3 DNA reads as TGTGCCAGCAGTTACTCGGCGCGGGAGTTCGGAGGGGCGCAGTTCTTC.

This clone has only a few counts. The V and J genes are TRBV19 and TRBJ2-2; TRBD2 aligns across 10 bases. With V trimmed by 10 bases and J by 0 bases, 8 bases remained unmatched. The CDR3 loop spans 16 amino acids. From germline, CDR1 is LNHDA and CDR2 SQIVND (reference sequence). CDR3 nucleotide sequence: TGTGCCACCAAACTAGCGGGGCGATCGAACACCGGGGAGCTGTTTTTT. Its translation: CATKLAGRSNTGELFF. Full variable domain (rest looked up from reference TRBV19 and TRBJ2-2): DGGITQSPKYLFRKEGQNVTLSCEQNLNHDAMYWYRQDPGQGLRLIYYSQIVNDFQKGDIAEGYSVSREKKESFPLTVTSAQKNPTAFYLCATKLAGRSNTGELFFGEGSRLTVL.

The CDR3 is CASILGPRGTGELFF. The CDR3 bases are TGTGCCAGTATCCTAGGGCCCCGGGGCACCGGGGAGCTGTTTTTT. V gene TRBV19 combines with J gene TRBJ2-2; D perhaps matches TRBD2 (5 bases). Germline V gene sequence: CDR1 LNHDA, CDR2 SQIVND (reference sequence). The V and J ends lost 7 bases and 4 bases respectively, with 16 bases between them. This CDR3 region has 15 residues.

The rearrangement links TRBV10-3 to TRBJ2-1; the D gene is possibly TRBD2 (6 bases). The CDR3 has 15 amino acids. Trimming took off 0 bases at V and 5 bases at J, with 11 bases between the two ends. Germline values: CDR1 ENHRY, CDR2 SYGVKD. Here the CDR3 DNA reads TGTGCCATCAGTGAGTCGGGCGGGGCAAACAATGAGCAGTTCTTC. Amino acid sequence: CAISESGGANNEQFF.

The rearrangement joins TRBV28 to TRBJ2-5; TRBD2 might be the D (5 bases). CDR1 is MDHEN and CDR2 is SYDVKM in the germline V gene. Trimming took off 5 bases at V and 7 bases at J, with 11 bases between the two ends. CDR3 length equals 12 residues. CDR3 protein: CASSLGIRTQYF. The CDR3 DNA follows: TGTGCCAGCAGTCTCGGGATTCGGACCCAGTACTTC.

This chain uses TRBV5-8 with TRBJ2-2; D gene uncertain. The ends were cut back, 0 bases at V and 8 bases at J, with 8 bases in the middle. Germline V gene data show CDR1 as SGHTS and CDR2 as YDEGEE. CDR3 length: 13 residues. The CDR3 sequence: CASSLANRGELFF. The CDR3 DNA is TGTGCCAGCAGCTTGGCCAACCGGGGGGAGCTGTTTTTT. The variable domain in full, with the rest retrieved from reference TRBV5-8 and TRBJ2-2, is EAGVTQSPTHLIKTRGQQATLRCSPISGHTSVYWYQQALGLGLQFLLWYDEGEERNRGNFPPRFSGRQFPNYSSELNVNALELEDSALYLCASSLANRGELFFGEGSRLTVL.

The sample holds one count of this clone. This chain uses TRBV29-1 with TRBJ1-2, with D possibly TRBD1 on 6 matching bases. V was shortened by 5 bases and J by 4 bases, with 11 bases between the two germline ends. Germline values: CDR1 SQVTM, CDR2 ANQGSEA. CDR3 length: 12 residues. CDR3 nucleotide sequence: TGCAGCGTTTTGACAGGCCTCTATGGCTACACCTTC. Translation gives CSVLTGLYGYTF.

This clone was detected a few times. The chain has TRBV6-1 and TRBJ1-6; no clear D gene. V was trimmed by 3 bases and J by 8 bases, leaving 5 bases between them. Germline V gene lookup returns CDR1 MNHNS and CDR2 SASEGT. The CDR3 sequence is 12 residues long. The CDR3 nucleotides read TGTGCCAGCAGTGATCTGTATTCACCCCTCCACTTT. As protein: CASSDLYSPLHF.

This clone appeared once. V gene TRBV4-2 combines with J gene TRBJ2-7; TRBD2 is a possible D gene (7 bases). Germline V gene sequence: CDR1 LGHNA, CDR2 YNFKEQ. The CDR3 runs 14 residues. V was trimmed by 4 bases and J by 2 bases, leaving 12 bases between them. The CDR3 loop is CASSLGGGPYEQYF. In DNA form, the CDR3 reads TGTGCCAGCAGCCTAGGGGGGGGCCCCTACGAGCAGTACTTC.

This clone came up once. This sequence joins TRBV5-5 and TRBJ1-3; no clear D. Trimming stripped 2 bases from V and 2 bases from J, with 11 bases between. The germline V gene encodes CDR1 SGHKS and CDR2 YYEKEE (reference sequence). The CDR3 is made up of 15 amino acids. The CDR3 DNA reads as TGTGCCAGCAGCTTCGCGGGAGGCCCTGGAAACACCATATATTTT. Translating it yields CASSFAGGPGNTIYF.

This chain connects TRBV19 to TRBJ2-1; TRBD2 aligns across 9 bases. This CDR3 comprises 15 residues. CDR1 and CDR2 from the germline V gene are LNHDA and SQIVND (reference sequence). V shed 7 bases, J shed 4 bases, and the junction held 8 bases outside the gene matches. The CDR3 is CASMEAGGGYNEQFF. CDR3 coding DNA: TGTGCCAGTATGGAAGCGGGAGGTGGGTACAATGAGCAGTTCTTC.

The chain links TRBV7-3 to TRBJ2-5; 7 bases align to TRBD1. Germline loops: CDR1 SGHTA, CDR2 FQGTGA. After removal of 4 bases from V and 5 bases from J, the junction contained 4 bases not matched to a gene. CDR3 size: 13 residues. The CDR3 is CASSSTGTETQYF. DNA of the CDR3: TGTGCCAGCAGCTCGACAGGGACGGAGACCCAGTACTTC.

This clone was seen once. The chain joins TRBV24-1 to TRBJ2-2, with 14 bases that match TRBD2. This CDR3 spans 18 amino acids. The trim removed 4 bases at V and 2 bases at J, leaving 5 bases unmatched. Germline-derived CDR1 and CDR2 are KGHDR and SFDVKD. The CDR3 DNA reads TGTGCCACCAGTGAGCCGGGACTAGCGGGAGTAAACACCGGGGAGCTGTTTTTT. It yields the protein CATSEPGLAGVNTGELFF.

The chain couples TRBV7-9 to TRBJ2-7; D is possibly TRBD1 (5 bases). CDR1 is SEHNR and CDR2 is FQNEAQ in the germline V gene (reference sequence). Trimming stripped 3 bases from V and 7 bases from J, with 28 bases between. This CDR3 has 18 amino acids. Written as DNA, the CDR3 is TGTGCCAGCAGCTTTCCTGGCAGGGCGACATACACCCGAGGAGAGCAGTACTTC. It translates to CASSFPGRATYTRGEQYF.

This CDR3 reads CASRLTQGAPEAFF. The CDR3 DNA sequence: TGTGCCAGCAGACTTACGCAGGGGGCGCCTGAAGCTTTCTTT. V is TRBV7-2 and J is TRBJ1-1; TRBD1 aligns across 8 bases. The length of the CDR3 is 14 residues. J lost 6 bases, V lost 6 bases, and 9 bases had no gene match. Germline CDR1 reads SGHTA; CDR2 reads FQGNSA. Full variable domain (remainder filled in from reference TRBV7-2 and TRBJ1-1): GAGVSQSPSNKVTEKGKDVELRCDPISGHTALYWYRQSLGQGLEFLIYFQGNSAPDKSGLPSDRFSAERTGGSVSTLTIQRTQQEDSAVYLCASRLTQGAPEAFFGQGTRLTVV.

About this clone itself: At one boundary the junction diverges from the germline segment, which might be a read error. The gene calls are TRBV7-7 and TRBJ2-5, with 8 bases matching TRBD1. This CDR3 is 14 amino acids long. CDR1 and CDR2 (germline): SSHAT, FNYEAQ (reference sequence). The DNA of the CDR3 is TGTGCTAGCAGTCCGACAGGGGTTGGGGAGACCCAGTACTTC. Encoded protein: CASSPTGVGETQYF. The full variable domain, in which reference TRBV7-7 and TRBJ2-5 provide the parts outside the CDR3, is GAGVSQSPRYKVTKRGQDVTLRCDPISSHATLYWYQQALGQGPEFLTYFNYEAQPDKSGLPSDRFSAERPEGSISTLTIQRTEQRDSAMYRCASSPTGVGETQYFGPGTRLLVL.

The V gene is TRBV6-6, the J gene TRBJ2-7, with D uncertain. The CDR3 is made up of 16 amino acids. From germline, CDR1 is MNHNY and CDR2 SVGAGI (reference sequence). The ends were cut back, 4 bases at V and 0 bases at J, with 16 bases in the middle. The CDR3: CASSFRAISLSYEQYF. For the CDR3, the DNA is TGTGCCAGCAGTTTTAGAGCGATCTCTCTCTCCTACGAGCAGTACTTC.

This chain connects TRBV6-2 or TRBV6-3 to TRBJ2-7; D unresolved. Trimming took off 4 bases at V and 2 bases at J, with 15 bases between the two ends. Germline V lookup: CDR1 MNHEY, CDR2 SVGEGT. CDR3 length: 15 amino acids. The CDR3 protein is CASSSSGQPAYEQYF. In DNA form, the CDR3 reads TGTGCCAGCAGTTCCTCGGGCCAGCCAGCCTACGAGCAGTACTTC.

Note on this clone: One end of the junction fails to match germline, which may point to a read error. The gene calls are TRBV25-1 and TRBJ1-4, with 8 bases that match TRBD1. The CDR3 totals 15 residues. Germline V gives CDR1 MGHDK, CDR2 SYGVNS. The CDR3 protein is CASSESTGEDEKLFF. The CDR3 DNA follows: TGTGCCAGCAGCGAATCGACAGGGGAGGATGAAAAACTGTTTTTT.